This TCR beta chain was found in a study of Tregs in tolerant kidney transplant recipients. Whole-study results and caveats: Biological reproducibility was not directly addressed, but technical replication error appeared minimal.

On this clone itself: As yet, its antigen is unknown.

TCRdb's table, derived via immunoSEQ multiplex PCR, lists solely in-frame clones and lacks some. The sample contains approximately 60,000 clones, about 89% of which appear only once. The V gene end was trimmed by 4 bases and the J gene end by 8 bases; junction bases not matched to a gene: 11. Germline V gene sequence: CDR1 MNHEY, CDR2 SVGAGI. The CDR3 has 15 amino acids. Related graft donors supplied nonmyeloablative bone marrow transplants, and mixed chimerism was transient. The sequenced sample was CD4+ T cells from blood (PBMCs), obtained 6 months after the transplant. This receptor was obtained from a human patient who received a combined kidney and bone marrow transplant. Among the T cells, some may be from the graft donor. The V call is TRBV6-5, the J call TRBJ1-2; 9 positions agree with TRBD1. The CDR3 loop is CASSSSKTGGKGYTF. DNA of the CDR3: TGTGCCAGCAGTTCCTCCAAGACAGGGGGAAAAGGCTACACCTTC.